This T cell receptor beta chain was captured in a study of T-cell reconstitution after alpha-beta-depleted transplantation in children. As it was prepared, the TCRbeta library received unique molecular identifiers. MiXCR, run by TCRdb on the PCR reads, gives a single entry per CDR3 protein. The table shows around 600,000 distinct CDR3 sequences, with over 9.5% occurring only once. CDR3 length: 14 residues. Trimming stripped 0 bases from V and 4 bases from J, with 9 bases between. From germline, CDR1 is MNHEY and CDR2 SVGAGI. This clonotype has just a few counts. V gene TRBV6-5 combines with J gene TRBJ1-1, with D possibly being TRBD1 (5 bases). The sample in question was PBMCs from the stem cell graft donor, obtained from the stem cell graft. The TCR originated in a human donor who donated a stem cell graft to a child with acute myeloid leukemia. This CDR3 reads CASSYSGERTEAFF. CDR3 DNA sequence: TGTGCCAGCAGTTACTCGGGGGAGCGCACTGAAGCTTTCTTT.